This T cell receptor beta chain was found in a study of T cell responses to AZD1222 COVID-19 vaccine. Germline assignment: CDR1 LNHNV and CDR2 YYDKDF (reference sequence). CDR3 length: 12 amino acids. V was cut by 5 bases and J by 7 bases, with 11 bases left in between. Generated by immunoSEQ multiplex PCR, the TCRdb table keeps only in-frame clones and is missing some. The table lists tens of thousands of clones, 89% of them singletons. This specimen was peripheral blood, taken 28 days after the second AZD1222 dose. The clonotype originates from an adult who received the AZD1222 COVID-19 vaccine. The chain couples TRBV15 to TRBJ1-1; D remains ambiguous. DNA of the CDR3: TGTGCCACCAGCTACGAAGGACGTGAAGCTTTCTTT. This translates into CATSYEGREAFF.